This T cell receptor (beta chain) was recorded in a study of CD8 T cells in ankylosing spondylitis. Study-wide points: About 8 highly homologous variants made up a TCR beta motif that seemed to typify ankylosing spondylitis blood. Disease-linked clones reportedly showed significant enrichment in matched ankylosing spondylitis synovial fluid.

The germline gives CDR1 KGHDR, CDR2 SFDVKD. The CDR3 length is 16 residues. Losses at the gene ends were 9 bases for V and 0 bases for J; bases not matched to a gene: 10. As the method for making TCR beta libraries, quantitative 5'-RACE with molecular barcodes was used. Each CDR3 protein is one row after TCRdb ran MiXCR on the 5' RACE reads. The sample lists some 250,000 distinct CDR3 sequences, around 10% occurring once. On this clonotype itself: Its antigen remains unknown.

What was sequenced was blood, either unsorted or a sorted T cell fraction (not recorded which). The sequence came from a male donor with ankylosing spondylitis or in good health (not recorded which). The chain is built from TRBV24-1 and TRBJ1-2; 9 positions match TRBD1. The CDR3 loop reads CATSTGGSSANYGYTF. Here the CDR3 DNA reads TGTGCCACCTCGACAGGGGGAAGTTCAGCTAACTATGGCTACACCTTC.